This T cell receptor (beta chain) was captured by sequencing in a study of shared clonotypes between healthy human individuals. In the study overall: The study used three CD4 naive, three CD4 memory, two CD8 naive and one CD8 memory plate per donor.

The CDR3 is made up of 14 amino acids. Germline V gives CDR1 SGDLS, CDR2 YYNGEE. V was clipped by 0 bases and J by 4 bases, with 11 bases between them. Sequencing used immunoSEQ multiplex PCR; TCRdb keeps in-frame clones, though not all of them. Of about 380,000 clones in the sample, around 96% were seen once. This receptor was identified in a man aged 30 to 45 in good health. The sequencing input was memory CD8+ T cells sorted from blood. Subset indicated: CD45RO+ cells pooled with CCR7-negative TemRA cells. The rearrangement joins TRBV9 to TRBJ2-7; possible D gene TRBD1, 5 bases. DNA for the CDR3: TGTGCCAGCAGCGTAGGGTCAGGGCTGTACGAGCAGTACTTC. Protein: CASSVGSGLYEQYF.